This TCR beta chain was obtained from a study of CD8 T cells in Susac syndrome. This CDR3 has 13 residues. Germline CDR1 DFQATT, CDR2 SNEGSKA (reference sequence). V was clipped by 6 bases and J by 5 bases; unmatched bases: 7. Healthy donors acted as controls, with matching for age and sex. The RNA input was about 0.5 to 1 ug, and it was reverse transcribed with random hexamers. A multiplex approach, immunoSEQ multiplex PCR, amplified TCR beta CDR3 across 54 Vbeta and 13 Jbeta. TCRdb called the immunoSEQ multiplex PCR reads again in MiXCR, with one record for every CDR3 protein. The sample includes some 120,000 distinct CDR3 sequences, 80% to 95% seen only once; the top ten take approximately 0.13%.

This TCR was sampled from a human donor in good health. The specimen sequenced was CD4+ T cells from PBMCs. This chain uses TRBV20-1 with TRBJ2-5, with TRBD1 identical over 9 bases. DNA for the CDR3: TGCAGTGCCCTCTTGGACAGGGGTGAGACCCAGTACTTC. Its protein product is CSALLDRGETQYF.